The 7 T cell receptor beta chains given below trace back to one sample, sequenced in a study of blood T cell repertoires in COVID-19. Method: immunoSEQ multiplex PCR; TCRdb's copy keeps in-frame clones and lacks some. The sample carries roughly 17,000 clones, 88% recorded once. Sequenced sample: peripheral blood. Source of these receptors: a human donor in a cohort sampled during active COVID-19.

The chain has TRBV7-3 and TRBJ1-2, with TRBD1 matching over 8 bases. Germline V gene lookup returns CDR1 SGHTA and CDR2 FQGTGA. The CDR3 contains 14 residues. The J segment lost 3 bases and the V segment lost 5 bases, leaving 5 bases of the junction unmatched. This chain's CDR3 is CASSPQGGYYGYTF. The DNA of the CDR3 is TGTGCCAGCAGCCCACAGGGGGGATACTATGGCTACACCTTC.

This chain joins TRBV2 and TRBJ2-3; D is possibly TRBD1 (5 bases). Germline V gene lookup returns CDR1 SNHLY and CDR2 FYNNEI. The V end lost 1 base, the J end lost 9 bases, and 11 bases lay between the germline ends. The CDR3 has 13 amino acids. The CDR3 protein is CASSEGGAWTQYF. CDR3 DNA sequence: TGTGCCAGCAGTGAAGGTGGGGCGTGGACGCAGTATTTT.

CDR3 coding DNA: TGTGCCAGCAGCCCGGACAGCTACCTAGGCTACACCTTC. It specifies CASSPDSYLGYTF. The chain is built from TRBV28 and TRBJ1-2; tentative D call: TRBD1 (6 bases). Trimming left V 6 bases short and J 8 bases short, with 16 bases between. This CDR3 comprises 13 residues. In germline, CDR1 is MDHEN, CDR2 SYDVKM.

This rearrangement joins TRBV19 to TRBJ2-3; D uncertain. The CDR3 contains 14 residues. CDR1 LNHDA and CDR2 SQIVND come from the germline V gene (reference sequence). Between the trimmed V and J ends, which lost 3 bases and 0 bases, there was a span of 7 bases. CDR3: CASSITSSTDTQYF. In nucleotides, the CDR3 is TGTGCCAGTAGTATCACTTCTAGCACAGATACGCAGTATTTT.

CDR3 region: CARREGEGPETQYF. In DNA, the CDR3 is TGTGCCAGACGCGAGGGGGAGGGCCCGGAGACCCAGTACTTC. V gene TRBV19 combines with J gene TRBJ2-5; maybe TRBD2 (7 bases). Trimming took off 9 bases at V and 5 bases at J, with 19 bases between the two ends. This CDR3 region has 14 residues. Germline values: CDR1 LNHDA, CDR2 SQIVND (reference sequence).

The DNA of the CDR3 is TGCGCCAACACGAAAAGGCCGGGACAGGGGTATCAGCCCCAGCATTTT. Translation: CANTKRPGQGYQPQHF. The V gene is TRBV10-1, the J gene TRBJ1-5; 10 bases map to TRBD1. CDR1 is WNHNN and CDR2 is SYGVQD in the germline V gene (reference sequence). The CDR3 covers 16 residues. V shed 10 bases, J shed 5 bases, and the junction held 14 bases outside the gene matches.

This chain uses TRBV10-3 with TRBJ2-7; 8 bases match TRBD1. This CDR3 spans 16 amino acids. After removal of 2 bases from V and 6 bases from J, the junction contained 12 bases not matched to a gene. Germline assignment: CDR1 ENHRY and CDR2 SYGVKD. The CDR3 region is CAISELLTGGSGEQYF. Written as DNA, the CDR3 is TGTGCCATCAGTGAGCTACTTACAGGGGGTTCGGGCGAGCAGTACTTC.